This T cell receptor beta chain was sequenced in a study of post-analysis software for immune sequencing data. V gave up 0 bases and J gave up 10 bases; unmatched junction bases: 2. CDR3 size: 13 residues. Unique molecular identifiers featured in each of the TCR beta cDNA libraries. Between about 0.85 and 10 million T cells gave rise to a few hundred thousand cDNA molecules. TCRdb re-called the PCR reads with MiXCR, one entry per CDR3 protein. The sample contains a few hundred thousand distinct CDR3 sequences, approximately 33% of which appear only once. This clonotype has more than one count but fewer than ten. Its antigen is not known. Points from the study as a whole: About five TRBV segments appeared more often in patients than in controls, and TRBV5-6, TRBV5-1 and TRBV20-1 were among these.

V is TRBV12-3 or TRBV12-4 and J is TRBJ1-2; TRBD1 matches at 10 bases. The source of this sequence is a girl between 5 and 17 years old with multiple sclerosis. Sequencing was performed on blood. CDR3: CASSLAGTGVYTF. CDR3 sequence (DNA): TGTGCCAGCAGTTTAGCGGGGACAGGGGTCTACACCTTC.